Listed here are 20 T cell receptor beta chains from one sample, sequenced in a study of identical twins (dated by TCRdb to 2016 to 2018). The receptor library was made with 5' RACE. The instrument given in TCRdb is Illumina HiSeq 2000. The public reads were reanalyzed by TCRdb: fastp trimming at Q25, MiXCR alignment, in-frame beta chains only. Entries that share a CDR3 protein sequence are merged under the most common genes and DNA. This sample has about 530,000 distinct CDR3 sequences in its table, and roughly 15% of those were observed once. The ten largest clones represent more than 0.4% of the sample. The same data also went into a second study, on yellow fever vaccine responses in identical twins.

Sequenced sample: CD4+ T cells sorted from blood. The receptor source for this set is a woman in her late teens or twenties in good health.

This clonotype was picked up many times. This chain uses TRBV24-1 with TRBJ2-3; TRBD1 might be the D (7 bases). The germline V gene encodes CDR1 KGHDR and CDR2 SFDVKD. There are 17 residues in the CDR3. V lost 1 base and J lost 1, with 14 bases in between. The CDR3 sequence: CATSDFEGAGRTDTQYF. In DNA, the CDR3 is TGTGCCACCAGTGATTTCGAGGGGGCGGGACGCACAGATACGCAGTATTTT.

The genes are TRBV6-1 and TRBJ2-7, with 9 bases lining up with TRBD1. The CDR3 contains 13 residues. Germline values: CDR1 MNHNS, CDR2 SASEGT. V was clipped by 7 bases and J by 1 base; unmatched bases: 2. For the CDR3, the DNA is TGTGCCAGCACCGGGACAGGGTCCTACGAGCAGTACGTC. Amino acid sequence: CASTGTGSYEQYV.

The gene calls are TRBV29-1 and TRBJ2-3; 10 bases agree with TRBD1. V lost 7 bases, J lost 4 bases, and 8 bases stayed unmatched. Germline CDR1 reads SQVTM; CDR2 reads ANQGSEA. The CDR3 has 14 residues. CDR3 bases: TGCAGCGGGACAGGGGGTAGGGTAGCAGATACGCAGTATTTT. It yields the protein CSGTGGRVADTQYF.

DNA of the CDR3: TGTGCCAGCAGAGACGACCGGGACAGGTGGGACCCGTCTGGAAACACCATATATTTT. Its translation: CASRDDRDRWDPSGNTIYF. The chain recombines TRBV28 with TRBJ1-3; 8 positions agree with TRBD1. This CDR3 region has 19 residues. V trimming: 6 bases; J trimming: 1 base; junction bases outside the gene matches: 17. Germline V gene data show CDR1 as MDHEN and CDR2 as SYDVKM.

This chain joins TRBV15 and TRBJ2-1, with D possibly TRBD2 on 5 matching bases. This CDR3 spans 15 amino acids. Looked up from germline, CDR1 is LNHNV and CDR2 is YYDKDF (reference sequence). Trimming stripped 5 bases from V and 4 bases from J, with 15 bases between. CDR3 region: CATSPVWEPYNEQFF. The CDR3 region has the DNA TGTGCCACCAGCCCCGTTTGGGAGCCTTACAATGAGCAGTTCTTC.

This clonotype was counted ten times or more. V is TRBV3-1 and J is TRBJ1-1, with D unresolved. V lost 0 bases and J lost 0, with 11 bases in between. The CDR3 is made up of 16 amino acids. The germline CDR1 and CDR2 sequences are LGHDT and YNNKEL (reference sequence). CDR3 sequence reads: CASSQDTLGMNTEAFF. The CDR3 DNA follows: TGTGCCAGCAGCCAAGATACTCTGGGGATGAACACTGAAGCTTTCTTT.

This clonotype was seen only a few times. The chain combines TRBV7-7 with TRBJ2-3; TRBD1 matches at 8 bases. CDR3 length equals 14 residues. Germline CDR1 SSHAT, CDR2 FNYEAQ (reference sequence). V shed 5 bases and J 2 bases; nucleotides not matched to a gene: 3. CDR3 amino acids: CASSTGGPTDTQYF. The CDR3 nucleotides are TGTGCCAGCAGCACAGGGGGGCCCACAGATACGCAGTATTTT. The entire variable domain, with the rest obtained from reference TRBV7-7 and TRBJ2-3, is as follows: GAGVSQSPRYKVTKRGQDVTLRCDPISSHATLYWYQQALGQGPEFLTYFNYEAQPDKSGLPSDRFSAERPEGSISTLTIQRTEQRDSAMYRCASSTGGPTDTQYFGPGTRLTVL.

The chain links TRBV27 to TRBJ2-7; the match to TRBD1 covers 7 bases. CDR1 is MNHEY and CDR2 is SMNVEV in the germline V gene (reference sequence). CDR3 length: 17 residues. V lost 6 bases and J lost 0; bases outside the gene matches: 14. The DNA for the CDR3 is TGTGCCAGCAGCCCACGACCCGGGACAGCTTTCTCCTACGAGCAGTACGTC. Residues: CASSPRPGTAFSYEQYV.

This clonotype showed up many times. The rearrangement uses TRBV3-1 and TRBJ2-1; D possibly uses TRBD1 or TRBD2 (5 bases each). The germline V gene has CDR1 LGHDT and CDR2 YNNKEL (reference sequence). Trimming took off 3 bases at V and 12 bases at J, with 21 bases between the two ends. The CDR3 totals 15 residues. The CDR3 coding sequence is TGTGCCAGCAGCCACCCCCAGGGAGCCCTCCCGTCGCAGTTCTTC. As protein: CASSHPQGALPSQFF.

This rearrangement joins TRBV27 to TRBJ1-2; TRBD1 aligns across 10 bases. Germline V gene sequence: CDR1 MNHEY, CDR2 SMNVEV (reference sequence). The CDR3 length is 17 residues. Trimming removed 5 bases from V and 1 base from J; junction bases left unmatched: 10. The CDR3 DNA reads as TGTGCCAGCAGTGAAGCCGGGACAGGGGTGGTTAACTATGGCTACACCTTC. Its protein is CASSEAGTGVVNYGYTF.

V gene TRBV12-3 or TRBV12-4 combines with J gene TRBJ2-1; 10 bases are shared with TRBD2. The CDR3 totals 15 residues. The ends lost 5 bases at V and 5 bases at J; junction bases unmatched: 6. CDR3 coding DNA: TGTGCCAGCAGTCTACTAGCGGGATCCGACAATGAGCAGTTCTTC. Translated: CASSLLAGSDNEQFF.

The J gene is TRBJ1-6, the V gene TRBV20-1, with unresolved D. The CDR3 length is 16 residues. V gave up 0 bases and J gave up 6 bases, with 15 bases separating them. The germline gives CDR1 DFQATT, CDR2 SNEGSKA (reference sequence). In nucleotides, the CDR3 is TGCAGTGCTAGAGATCCGTGGGCAGGCGGTAATTCACCCCTCCACTTT. It is translated as CSARDPWAGGNSPLHF.

The chain employs TRBV7-2 and TRBJ2-1, with D unclear. This CDR3 has 14 residues. Germline CDR1 reads SGHTA; CDR2 reads FQGNSA. Trimming took off 5 bases at V and 7 bases at J, with 15 bases between the two ends. The chain's CDR3 is CASSLGGSLNEQFF. The CDR3 coding sequence is TGTGCCAGCAGCCTAGGTGGGTCGTTGAATGAGCAGTTCTTC.

This chain joins TRBV5-1 and TRBJ2-7; D unresolved. V shed 6 bases and J shed 2 bases, with 18 bases lying between them. The CDR3 runs 15 residues. Germline V CDR1 and CDR2: SGHRS, YFSETQ. The CDR3 here is CASKGLAHQAYEQYF. For the CDR3, the DNA is TGCGCCAGCAAGGGTCTGGCGCATCAAGCCTACGAGCAGTACTTC.

The genes are TRBV6-5 and TRBJ2-7, with 8 bases lining up with TRBD1. The CDR3 length is 14 residues. The junction had 0 bases not matched to a gene; V was cut back by 0 bases and J by 2 bases. The germline CDR1 and CDR2 sequences are MNHEY and SVGAGI. The CDR3 nucleotides are TGTGCCAGCAGTTACTCGACAGGGGCCTACGAGCAGTACTTC. This translates into CASSYSTGAYEQYF.

This clonotype was detected only a few times. This chain joins TRBV6-1 and TRBJ2-5; TRBD1 or TRBD2 may be the D gene (5 bases each). The CDR3 spans 18 residues. The germline gives CDR1 MNHNS, CDR2 SASEGT. Trimming left V 5 bases short and J 1 base short, with 23 bases between. CDR3 sequence: CASSPGWGSSRSQETQYF. The CDR3 nucleotides read TGTGCCAGCAGTCCAGGGTGGGGGTCTTCCCGCTCCCAAGAGACCCAGTACTTC.

The rearrangement joins TRBV29-1 to TRBJ2-1; 7 nucleotides align to TRBD2. The CDR3 has 14 amino acids. Germline CDR1 is SQVTM and CDR2 is ANQGSEA. V trimming: 2 bases; J trimming: 7 bases; junction bases outside the gene matches: 8. Here the CDR3 DNA reads TGCAGCGTTGAAACTAGCGTACAGATGAATGAGCAGTTCTTC. Its translation is CSVETSVQMNEQFF.

The sample holds a few counts of this clonotype. V gene TRBV7-6 combines with J gene TRBJ2-5; D is tentatively TRBD1 or TRBD2 (6 bases each). Trimming left V 1 base short and J 4 bases short, with 10 bases between. Germline V gives CDR1 SGHVS, CDR2 FNYEAQ. The CDR3 spans 14 residues. Here the CDR3 reads CASSLVGGRETQYF. CDR3 nucleotide sequence: TGTGCCAGCAGCTTAGTAGGGGGGCGAGAGACCCAGTACTTC.

The chain uses TRBV10-3 and TRBJ2-3; D gene ambiguous. The CDR3 runs 13 residues. CDR1 and CDR2 (germline): ENHRY, SYGVKD. The CDR3 here is CTTMESVTDTQYF. The CDR3 DNA follows: TGTACCACTATGGAAAGTGTCACAGATACGCAGTATTTT.

The chain carries TRBV6-2 or TRBV6-3 and TRBJ2-7; D ambiguous. CDR3 length: 14 amino acids. The germline gives CDR1 MNHEY, CDR2 SVGEGT. Trimming stripped 4 bases from V and 5 bases from J, with 15 bases between. The CDR3 sequence: CASSLDQPPHEQYF. Here the CDR3 DNA reads TGTGCCAGCAGTTTAGACCAACCTCCCCACGAGCAGTACTTC.